One T cell receptor beta chain is described in this entry. There is no known antigen for this receptor. It has no much larger one-base neighbor in the sample; base qualities were not kept. The patients picked for sequencing were ones in whom flow cytometry had shown an expansion of CD8+CD57+ cells. Every patient had severe acquired aplastic anemia, diagnosed using the International Study of Aplastic Anemia and Agranulocytosis and Camitta criteria. No therapy had been received by the patients at the time of blood sampling. In the study, sorted CD4+ and CD8+ blood T cells from patients with severe aplastic anemia and from healthy subjects underwent deep sequencing of TCR repertoires. Patients were enrolled under clinicaltrials.gov protocols 00001620, 01623167, 00001397, 00071045, 00081523 and 00961064 in the USA. Ficoll-Paque density gradient centrifugation was used to isolate peripheral blood mononuclear cells. CD4+ and CD8+ T cells were sorted by FACS or magnetic beads before DNA extraction.

Genomic DNA was used as template for profiling of TCR beta VDJ combinations and CDR3 sequences. An Illumina HiSeq 2000 was used for TCR repertoire sequencing. Regarding the original processing steps: TRBV/TRBJ rearrangement plots, CDR3 size and DJ length profiles, and Simpson's diversity index were used to evaluate the repertoires. The immunodominant clone was defined as the most abundant DNA sequence in deep sequencing data. CDR3 amino acid sequences were checked for sharing across subjects and were also compared against the VDJdb database and published repertoires. TCRdb trimmed public reads at Q25 via fastp, called clones via MiXCR and kept in-frame beta chains. Rows with a matching CDR3 protein are joined into one entry that keeps the most common DNA and genes. TCRdb, not the original authors, processed these V and J calls. Counted in this sample were roughly 250,000 distinct CDR3 sequences; around half of them appeared once. The top ten constitute roughly 8% of the sample.

The data derive from a study of CD8+CD57+ T cells in acquired aplastic anemia (dated by TCRdb to 2017 to 2018). Notes on the research overall: Extracted DNA from sorted CD4+ and CD8+ cells averaged 3.2 ug, ranging from roughly 0.17 to 27.4 ug. CD8+CD57+ expansion was defined as frequency above the mean frequency observed in healthy subjects.

Relative to germline, V is missing 6 bases and J is missing 6 bases, with 5 bases of the junction outside any gene match. Based on the germline V gene, the CDR1 and CDR2 sequences are MRHNA and SNTAGT. Its CDR3 holds 14 amino acids, cysteine through phenylalanine. Here the CDR3 DNA is all that survives: 42 bases in frame from base 1. Study-wide findings and limitations: CD8+ Simpson's diversity did not differ significantly between patients and healthy controls (P=0.060). Roughly 30 CD8+ CDR3 sequences were found to be shared between patients and controls, but these sequences appeared to be highly expressed in patients and within the immunodominant clones of the patients.

The specimen sequenced was sorted CD4+, CD8+, or CD8+CD57+ T cells (not recorded which) from PBMCs. This sequence uses TRBV6-4 and TRBJ1-5; 10 bases in between match TRBD1. This TCR was recovered from a human donor with aplastic anemia. In nucleotide form, the sequence is TGTGCCAGCAGCCCGGGACAGGGGATTCAGCCCCAGCATTTT. This yields the protein CASSPGQGIQPQHF.